The clone carrying this TCR beta chain was detected only a few times. Time point of the sample: newly diagnosed GD, antithyroid drugs for less than 3 months. The TCR library was prepared using RNA isolated from PBMCs. Combining iRepertoire HTBI primers with Arm-PCR of CDR3 regions, the authors built TCR beta libraries. TCRdb reprocessed the multiplex PCR reads with MiXCR, giving one entry per CDR3 protein. Among hundreds of thousands of distinct CDR3 sequences listed, 15% to 20% were seen once. These data are taken from a study of regulatory T cells in long-lasting Graves disease. V lost 3 bases, J lost 6 bases, and 9 bases lay in between. The V gene's germline CDR1 is MNHEY and CDR2 SMNVEV (reference sequence). There are 13 residues in the CDR3. A further study also used this sample, focusing on T cells in Graves' hyperthyroidism and ophthalmopathy.

Source: peripheral blood mononuclear cells (PBMCs), taken at new diagnosis, from a patient treated with antithyroid drugs. The source of this sequence is a woman aged 25-40 years with Graves disease. The chain is built from TRBV27 and TRBJ2-1, with D uncertain. CDR3 bases: TGTGCCAGCAGTTTTGCAGTTTCCAATGAGCAGTTCTTC. Translating it yields CASSFAVSNEQFF.